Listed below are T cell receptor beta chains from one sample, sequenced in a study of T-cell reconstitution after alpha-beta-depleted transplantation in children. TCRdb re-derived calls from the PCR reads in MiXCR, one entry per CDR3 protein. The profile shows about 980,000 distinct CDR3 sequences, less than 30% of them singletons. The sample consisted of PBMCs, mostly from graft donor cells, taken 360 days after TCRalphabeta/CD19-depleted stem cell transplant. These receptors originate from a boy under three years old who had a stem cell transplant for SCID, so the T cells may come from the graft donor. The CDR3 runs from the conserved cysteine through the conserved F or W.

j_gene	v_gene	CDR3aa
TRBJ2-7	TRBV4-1	CASSQVMDSYEQYF
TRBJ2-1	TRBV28	CASSPGTPGPNEQFF
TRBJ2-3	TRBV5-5	CASSLTFSGGVDTQYF
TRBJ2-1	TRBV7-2	CASSFRGGSSYNEQFF
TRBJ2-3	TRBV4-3	CASSQESLAGGSDTQYF
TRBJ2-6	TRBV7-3	CASSLTGTGISGANVLTF
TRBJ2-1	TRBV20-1	CSASPDSRYNEQFF
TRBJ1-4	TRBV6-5	CASSWTGPATNEKLFF
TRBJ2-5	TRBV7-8	CASRRGGTSGETQYF
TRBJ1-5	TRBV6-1	CAIRPGGASNQPQHF
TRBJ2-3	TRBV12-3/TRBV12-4	CASSLLAGVDTQYF
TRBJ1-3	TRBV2	CASSGGQDRLSSGNTIYF
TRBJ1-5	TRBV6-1	CASSTTGDHQPQHF
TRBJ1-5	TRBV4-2	CASSQDEYSNQPQHF
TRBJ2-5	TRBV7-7	CASSLSGLETQYF
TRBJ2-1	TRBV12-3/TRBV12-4	CASSLGGTQHVRQFF
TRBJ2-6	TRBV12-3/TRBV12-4	CASRNPGRGANVLTF
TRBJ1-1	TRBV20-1	CSARVPDLWGLGTEAFF
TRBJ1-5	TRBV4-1	CASSQDEVGALQPQHF
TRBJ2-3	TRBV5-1	CASSTQDQATDTQYF
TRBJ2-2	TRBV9	CASSVALGLVNTGELFF
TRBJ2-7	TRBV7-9	CASSLDQGPYEQYF
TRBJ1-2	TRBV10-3	CAISGGTERGYTF
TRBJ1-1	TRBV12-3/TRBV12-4	CASSKDPGTGAPNTEAFF
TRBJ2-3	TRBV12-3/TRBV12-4	CASHLTGDNTDTQYF
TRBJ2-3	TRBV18	CASSPWGGATDTQYF
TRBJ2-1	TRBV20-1	CSARGDRGTSGGRNEQFF
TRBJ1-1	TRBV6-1	CASSRNRGLGTEAFF
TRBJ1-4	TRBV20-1	CSARGRAYATNEKLFF
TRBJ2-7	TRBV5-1	CASSLGLAGVVSYEQYF
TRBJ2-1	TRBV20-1	CSASQTMIYNEQFF
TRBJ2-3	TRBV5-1	CASSPVGLDFADTQYF
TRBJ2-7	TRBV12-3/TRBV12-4	CASSLRYGGDPYEQYF
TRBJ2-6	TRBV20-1	CSARGVTGANVLTF
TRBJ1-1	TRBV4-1	CASSHRTGANTEAFF
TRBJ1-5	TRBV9	CASSVRTEHSNQPQHF
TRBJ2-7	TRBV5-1	CASSLWPGTYEQYF
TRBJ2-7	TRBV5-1	CASSRTGGANYEQYF
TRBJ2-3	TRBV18	CASSRPPYFSTDTQYF
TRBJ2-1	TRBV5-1	CASSREGKGPRINNEQFF
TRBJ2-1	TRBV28	CATKHRGRAFNEQFF
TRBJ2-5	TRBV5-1	CASAKAGGLLETQYF
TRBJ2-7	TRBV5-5	CASSLASNVAYEQYF
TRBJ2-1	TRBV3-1	CASSVQGHEQFF
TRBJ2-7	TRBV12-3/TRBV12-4	CASTSDRVSYEQYF